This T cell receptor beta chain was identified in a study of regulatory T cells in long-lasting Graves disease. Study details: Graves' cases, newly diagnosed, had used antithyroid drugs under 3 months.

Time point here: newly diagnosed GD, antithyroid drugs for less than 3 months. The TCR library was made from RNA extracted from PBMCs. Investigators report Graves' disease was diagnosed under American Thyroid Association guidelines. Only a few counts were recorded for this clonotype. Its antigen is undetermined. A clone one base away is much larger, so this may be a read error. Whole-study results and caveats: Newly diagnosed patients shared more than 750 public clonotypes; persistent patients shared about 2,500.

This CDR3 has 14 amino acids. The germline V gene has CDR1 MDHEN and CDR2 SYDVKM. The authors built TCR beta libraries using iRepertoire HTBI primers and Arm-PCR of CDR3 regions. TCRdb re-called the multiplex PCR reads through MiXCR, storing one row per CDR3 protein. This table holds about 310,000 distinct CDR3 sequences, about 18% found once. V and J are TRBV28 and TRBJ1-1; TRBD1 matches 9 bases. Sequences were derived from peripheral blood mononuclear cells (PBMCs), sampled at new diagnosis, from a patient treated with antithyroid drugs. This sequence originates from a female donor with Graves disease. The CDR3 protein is CASCWTGAVTEALF. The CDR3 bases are TGTGCCAGCTGTTGGACAGGGGCAGTCACTGAAGCTCTCTTT.